A selection of T cell receptor beta chains follows, all from one sample in a study of cytomegalovirus exposure and HLA in healthy donors. The method was immunoSEQ multiplex PCR; TCRdb's version includes in-frame clones alone and lacks a portion of them. Of 90,000 to 150,000 clones detected, approximately 78% appear once; the ten largest clones hold just over 8%. The specimen sequenced was PBMCs. The receptors here all came from a woman in her thirties or forties in good health and CMV-seropositive. The CDR3 runs from the conserved cysteine through the conserved F or W. A D gene is named only where the DNA matches it firmly. Where a row states a size, it is once, few, many or the class of an expanded clone; other rows omit it.

>TRBV6-1|few|TRBJ1-1|NA
CASSGIGLTGEAFF
TGTGCCAGCAGTGGGATCGGGTTAACAGGAGAAGCTTTCTTT
>TRBV2|NA|TRBJ1-6|NA
CASRGQYNSPLHF
TGTGCCAGCCGAGGACAATATAATTCACCCCTCCACTTT
>TRBV5-1|once|TRBJ2-1|NA
CASSLGDRYNEQFF
TGCGCCAGCAGCTTGGGAGACAGATACAATGAGCAGTTCTTC
>TRBV18|NA|TRBJ2-2|TRBD1
CASSGQGTGELFF
TGTGCCAGCTCAGGACAGGGAACCGGGGAGCTGTTTTTT
>TRBV2|NA|TRBJ1-1|TRBD1
CASRDGQVVLEAFF
TGTGCCAGCAGAGATGGACAGGTAGTACTTGAAGCTTTCTTT
>TRBV7-6|NA|TRBJ2-7|TRBD1
CASSPQGSGQGAEQYF
TGTGCCAGCAGCCCCCAGGGATCGGGACAGGGGGCCGAGCAGTACTTC
>TRBV7-2|few|TRBJ1-2|NA
CASSSDRLYGYTF
TGTGCCAGCAGCTCCGACAGGCTTTATGGCTACACCTTC
>TRBV5-1|NA|TRBJ1-1|NA
CASSSGPGENTEAFF
TGCGCCAGCAGCTCGGGCCCGGGGGAGAACACTGAAGCTTTCTTT
>TRBV2|NA|TRBJ2-5|TRBD1
CASTTGQLIRETQYF
TGTGCCAGCACTACGGGACAGTTGATTCGAGAGACCCAGTACTTC
>TRBV19|NA|TRBJ1-1|NA
CASSLQDSPMNTEAFF
TGTGCCAGTAGTTTACAGGACAGTCCCATGAACACTGAAGCTTTCTTT
>TRBV7-9|few|TRBJ1-1|NA
CASSFPGGTEAFF
TGTGCCAGCAGCTTCCCGGGGGGGACTGAAGCTTTCTTT